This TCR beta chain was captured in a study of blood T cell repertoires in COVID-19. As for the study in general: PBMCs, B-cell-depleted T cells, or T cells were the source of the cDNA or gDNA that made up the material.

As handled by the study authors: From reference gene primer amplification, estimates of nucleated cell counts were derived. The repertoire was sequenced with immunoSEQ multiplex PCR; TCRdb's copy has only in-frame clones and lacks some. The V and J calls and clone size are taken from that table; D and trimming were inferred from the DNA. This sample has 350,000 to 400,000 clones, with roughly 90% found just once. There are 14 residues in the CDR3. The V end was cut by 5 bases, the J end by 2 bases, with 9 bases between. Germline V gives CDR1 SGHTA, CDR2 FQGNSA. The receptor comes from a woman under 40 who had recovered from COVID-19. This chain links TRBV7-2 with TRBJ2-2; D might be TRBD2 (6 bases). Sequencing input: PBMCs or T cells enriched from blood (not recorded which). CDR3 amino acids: CASSRGLNTGELFF. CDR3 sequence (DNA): TGTGCCAGCAGCAGGGGACTCAACACCGGGGAGCTGTTTTTT.